The 5 T cell receptor beta chains below come from one sample, sequenced in a study of OX40 agonist ivuxolimab in advanced cancers. The repertoire was sequenced with immunoSEQ multiplex PCR; TCRdb's copy has only in-frame clones and lacks some. Of 60,000 to 70,000 clones in the sample, 80% to 90% were seen once. The source material was CD4+ or CD8+ T cells sorted from blood, sampled in a trial of the OX40 agonist ivuxolimab. All receptors derive from an adult with an advanced solid tumor such as melanoma, head and neck, liver or kidney cancer.

This sequence joins TRBV5-1 and TRBJ2-7; unclear D gene. Trimming stripped 4 bases from V and 0 bases from J, with 5 bases between. Per the germline V gene, CDR1 is SGHRS and CDR2 is YFSETQ. This CDR3 spans 12 amino acids. CDR3: CASSGSSYEQYF. Written as DNA, the CDR3 is TGCGCCAGCAGCGGAAGCTCCTACGAGCAGTACTTC.

The gene calls are TRBV19 and TRBJ2-2; the D is unclear. Trimming took 3 bases from V and 1 from J, leaving 9 bases between them. The length of the CDR3 is 15 residues. Germline lookup yields CDR1 LNHDA and CDR2 SQIVND (reference sequence). CDR3: CASSMWGRNTGELFF. The CDR3 nucleotides read TGTGCCAGTAGTATGTGGGGTCGGAACACCGGGGAGCTGTTTTTT. The variable domain in full, completed from reference TRBV19 and TRBJ2-2, reads DGGITQSPKYLFRKEGQNVTLSCEQNLNHDAMYWYRQDPGQGLRLIYYSQIVNDFQKGDIAEGYSVSREKKESFPLTVTSAQKNPTAFYLCASSMWGRNTGELFFGEGSRLTVL.

This clone showed up just once. The J gene is TRBJ1-4, the V gene TRBV29-1; unclear D gene. V was shortened by 1 base and J by 3 bases, with 3 bases between the two germline ends. This CDR3 region has 12 residues. From germline, CDR1 is SQVTM and CDR2 ANQGSEA. CDR3 amino acids: CSVEGPNEKLFF. For the CDR3, the DNA is TGCAGCGTTGAAGGCCCTAATGAAAAACTGTTTTTT.

The chain uses TRBV18 and TRBJ2-1, with 15 bases lining up with TRBD2. The V and J ends lost 3 bases and 6 bases, in that order; junction bases with no gene match: 9. Germline CDR1 reads KGHSH; CDR2 reads LQKENI. The CDR3 loop spans 18 amino acids. DNA for the CDR3: TGTGCCAGCTCACCGCCGGGACTAGCGGGAGGTAGTTTCAATGAGCAGTTCTTC. This codes for CASSPPGLAGGSFNEQFF.

This rearrangement joins TRBV21-1 to TRBJ2-1; the D call in the table, TRBD2, was not verified against the DNA. TRBV21-1 constitutes a pseudogene. CDR3 length equals 17 residues. In DNA, the CDR3 is TGTGCCAGCAGCAAAGCAACAACTAGCGGGAATCATCATGAGCAGTTCTTC. Translated, it gives CASSKATTSGNHHEQFF.